One T cell receptor (beta chain) is described in this entry. The CDR3 runs to 13 residues. Germline CDR1 MNHNS, CDR2 SASEGT. V gave up 2 bases and J gave up 10 bases, with 11 bases separating them. These data originate in a study of blood T cell repertoires in COVID-19. Recruits, aged roughly 18 to 100 years, lived in 20 to 30 US areas. Participant-given clinical history determined each cohort assignment. Study processing details: Amplification with reference gene primers provided the estimates of nucleated cell counts. Repertoires were generated with immunoSEQ multiplex PCR, while TCRdb's copy carries only in-frame clones and drops some. That table supplies the V and J calls and clone size; D and trimming were determined from the DNA. This sample has some 150,000 clones, with more than 75% found just once.

The chain couples TRBV6-1 to TRBJ1-4, with TRBD1 as a possible D gene (5 bases). The receptor's source is a woman aged 25 to 45 with acute COVID-19. Sample: PBMCs or T cells enriched from blood (not recorded which). The CDR3 DNA reads as TGTGCCAGCAGTGAAACGGGGAGGGGAAAACTGTTTTTT. This gives the protein CASSETGRGKLFF.